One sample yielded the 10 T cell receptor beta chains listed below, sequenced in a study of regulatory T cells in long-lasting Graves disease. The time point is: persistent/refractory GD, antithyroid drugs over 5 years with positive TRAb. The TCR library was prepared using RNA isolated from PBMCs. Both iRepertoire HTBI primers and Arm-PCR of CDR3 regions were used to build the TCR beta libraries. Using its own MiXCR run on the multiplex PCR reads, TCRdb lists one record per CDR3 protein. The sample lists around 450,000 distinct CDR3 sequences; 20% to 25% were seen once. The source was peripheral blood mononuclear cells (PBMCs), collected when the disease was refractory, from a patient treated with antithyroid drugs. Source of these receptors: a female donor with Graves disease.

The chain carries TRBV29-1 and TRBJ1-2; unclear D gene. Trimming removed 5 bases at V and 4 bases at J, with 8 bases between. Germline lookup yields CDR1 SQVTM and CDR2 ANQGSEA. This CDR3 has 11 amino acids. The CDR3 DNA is TGCAGCGTTTACGAGTCCTATGGCTACACCTTC. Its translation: CSVYESYGYTF. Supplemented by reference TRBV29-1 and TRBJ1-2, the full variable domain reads SAVISQKPSRDICQRGTSLTIQCQVDSQVTMMFWYRQQPGQSLTLIATANQGSEATYESGFVIDKFPISRPNLTFSTLTVSNMSPEDSSIYLCSVYESYGYTFGSGTRLTVV.

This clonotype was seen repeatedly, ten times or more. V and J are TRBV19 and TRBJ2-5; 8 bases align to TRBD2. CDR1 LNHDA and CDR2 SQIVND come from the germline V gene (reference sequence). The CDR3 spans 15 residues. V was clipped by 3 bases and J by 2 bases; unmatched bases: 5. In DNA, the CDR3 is TGTGCCAGTAGTATGGGACTAGGGGGGCAAGAGACCCAGTACTTC. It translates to CASSMGLGGQETQYF.

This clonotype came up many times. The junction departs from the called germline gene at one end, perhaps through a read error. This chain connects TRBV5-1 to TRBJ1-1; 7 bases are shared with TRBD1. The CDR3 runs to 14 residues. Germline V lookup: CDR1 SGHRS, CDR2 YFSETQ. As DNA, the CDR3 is TGTGCCAGCAGCCCGGGACAGACGAACACTGAAGCTTTCTTT. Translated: CASSPGQTNTEAFF.

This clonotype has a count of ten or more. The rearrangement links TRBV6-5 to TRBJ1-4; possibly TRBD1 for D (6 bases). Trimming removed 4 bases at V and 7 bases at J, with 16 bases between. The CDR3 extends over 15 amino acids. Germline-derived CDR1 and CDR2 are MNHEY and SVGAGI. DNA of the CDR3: TGTGCCAGCAGTTTCACGGGGGCGCCGCCTGAAAAACTGTTTTTT. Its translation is CASSFTGAPPEKLFF.

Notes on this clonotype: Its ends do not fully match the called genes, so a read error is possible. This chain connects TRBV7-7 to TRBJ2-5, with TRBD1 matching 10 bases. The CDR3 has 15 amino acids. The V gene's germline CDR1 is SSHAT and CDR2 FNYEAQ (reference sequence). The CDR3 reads CASSLTGGFQETQYF. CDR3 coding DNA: TGTGCTAGCAGCTTGACAGGGGGCTTTCAAGAGACCCAGTACTTC.

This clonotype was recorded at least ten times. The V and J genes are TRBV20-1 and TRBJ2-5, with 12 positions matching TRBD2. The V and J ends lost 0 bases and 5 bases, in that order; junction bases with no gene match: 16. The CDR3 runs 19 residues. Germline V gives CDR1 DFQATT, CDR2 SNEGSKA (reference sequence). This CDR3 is CSARDRFPSSGGAWETQYF. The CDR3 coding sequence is TGCAGTGCTAGAGACCGCTTTCCTTCTAGCGGGGGGGCGTGGGAGACCCAGTACTTC.

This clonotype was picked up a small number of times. This chain's CDR3 is CASSLGQRRETQYF. The CDR3 DNA sequence: TGTGCCAGCAGCTTAGGGCAGCGGAGGGAGACCCAGTACTTC. The V and J genes are TRBV7-8 and TRBJ2-5; perhaps TRBD2 as D (5 bases). The CDR3 consists of 14 residues. Germline-derived CDR1 and CDR2 are SGHVS and FQNEAQ. V was pared by 1 base and J by 5 bases, with 11 bases between.

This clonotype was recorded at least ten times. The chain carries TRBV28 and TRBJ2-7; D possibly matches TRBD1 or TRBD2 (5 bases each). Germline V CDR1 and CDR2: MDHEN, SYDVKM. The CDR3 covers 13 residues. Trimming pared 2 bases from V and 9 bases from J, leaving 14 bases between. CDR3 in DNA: TGTGCCAGCAGTTTACCGGGACCGGTGAGGCAGTACTTC. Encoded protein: CASSLPGPVRQYF.

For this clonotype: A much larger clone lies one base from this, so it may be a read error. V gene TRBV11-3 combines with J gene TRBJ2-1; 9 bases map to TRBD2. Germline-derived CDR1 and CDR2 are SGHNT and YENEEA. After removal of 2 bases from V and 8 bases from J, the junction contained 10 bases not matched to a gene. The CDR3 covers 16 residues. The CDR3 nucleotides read TGTGCCAGCAGCTTATTTGTTAGCGGGAGTGTGGATGAGCAGTTCTTC. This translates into CASSLFVSGSVDEQFF.

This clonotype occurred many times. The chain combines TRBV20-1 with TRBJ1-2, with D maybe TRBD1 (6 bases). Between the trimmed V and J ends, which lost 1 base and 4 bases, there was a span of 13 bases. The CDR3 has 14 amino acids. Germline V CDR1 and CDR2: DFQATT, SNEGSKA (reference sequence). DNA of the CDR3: TGCAGTGCTAGAGGACAGGTTAATAGCTATGGCTACACCTTC. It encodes CSARGQVNSYGYTF.